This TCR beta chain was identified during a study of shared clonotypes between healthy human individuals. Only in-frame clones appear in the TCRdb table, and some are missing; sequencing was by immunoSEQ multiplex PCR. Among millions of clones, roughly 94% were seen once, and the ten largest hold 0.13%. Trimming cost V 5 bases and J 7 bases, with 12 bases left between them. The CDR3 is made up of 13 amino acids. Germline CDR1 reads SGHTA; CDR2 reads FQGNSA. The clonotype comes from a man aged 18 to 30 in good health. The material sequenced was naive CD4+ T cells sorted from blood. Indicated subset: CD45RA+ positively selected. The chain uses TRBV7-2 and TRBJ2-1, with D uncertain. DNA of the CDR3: TGTGCCAGCAGCCGGACCGAGAGGAATGAGCAGTTCTTC. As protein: CASSRTERNEQFF.